This T cell receptor beta chain came from a study of cytomegalovirus exposure and HLA in healthy donors. General observations from the study: V- and J-gene trimming in TCR beta was tied to a missense DCLRE1C variant by an analysis performed later. Per a prior analysis, the majority of TCR beta V segments were productive roughly 87% or roughly 30% of the time.

Comments on this clone: Its antigen is still unknown.

CDR3 length: 16 amino acids. V lost 3 bases and J 7 bases, leaving 22 bases between the germline ends. The germline CDR1 and CDR2 sequences are MNHEY and SMNVEV (reference sequence). With 60 Vbeta and 13 Jbeta primers, the PCR was carried out. TCRdb's table, derived via immunoSEQ multiplex PCR, lists solely in-frame clones and lacks some. The table records some 220,000 clones, around 89% of them present only once. The chain couples TRBV27 to TRBJ2-7, with TRBD2 as a possible D gene (7 bases). Sequencing was done on a sample of PBMCs. The receptor comes from a woman under 30 in good health and CMV-seronegative. The CDR3 region has the DNA TGTGCCAGCAGTTTTTCCCCTTTGGGGGGGGCGAAGGAGCAGTACTTC. This codes for CASSFSPLGGAKEQYF.